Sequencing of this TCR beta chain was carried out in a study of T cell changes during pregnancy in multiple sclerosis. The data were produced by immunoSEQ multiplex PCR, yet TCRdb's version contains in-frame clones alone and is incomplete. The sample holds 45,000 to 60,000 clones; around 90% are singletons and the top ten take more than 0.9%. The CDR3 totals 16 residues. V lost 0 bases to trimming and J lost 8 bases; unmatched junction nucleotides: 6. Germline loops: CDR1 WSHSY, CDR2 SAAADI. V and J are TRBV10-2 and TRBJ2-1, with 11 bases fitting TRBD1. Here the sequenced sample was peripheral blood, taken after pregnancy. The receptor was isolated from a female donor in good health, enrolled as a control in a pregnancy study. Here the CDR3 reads CASSESGGQGGDEQFF. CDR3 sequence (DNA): TGCGCCAGCAGTGAGTCCGGGGGACAGGGGGGCGATGAGCAGTTCTTC.